The rows below give T cell receptor beta chains drawn from one sample of a study of blood T cell repertoires in COVID-19. The method was immunoSEQ multiplex PCR; TCRdb's version includes in-frame clones alone and lacks a portion of them. The sample has some 370,000 clones, around 87% seen once. Sample: peripheral blood. These receptors were collected from a man between 18 and 29 years old with active or convalescent COVID-19. Each CDR3 is given with its conserved first and last residue. Fields, in order: V gene, J gene, D gene, clone size, CDR3 protein, CDR3 DNA. D genes are given only for firm matches. Not every row has a clone size; where given, it reads once, few, many or a size class.

>TRBV7-3|TRBJ2-3|.|.
CASSPAGSDTQYF
TGTGCCAGCAGCCCCGCGGGTTCAGATACGCAGTATTTT
>TRBV27|TRBJ2-1|TRBD2|.
CASSRDGLANNEQFF
TGTGCCAGCAGCCGGGATGGACTAGCCAACAATGAGCAGTTCTTC
>TRBV11-2|TRBJ2-5|.|once
CASSPTGETQYF
TGTGCCAGCAGCCCGACGGGAGAGACCCAGTACTTC
>TRBV28|TRBJ2-7|TRBD1|.
CASSLDRGYEQYF
TGTGCCAGCAGTTTGGACAGGGGTTACGAGCAGTACTTC
>TRBV10-3|TRBJ1-1|TRBD1|once
CAIRGDRETNTEAFF
TGTGCCATCAGGGGGGACAGGGAAACGAACACTGAAGCTTTCTTT
>TRBV4-2|TRBJ1-6|.|once
CASSQDLRPNSPLHF
TGTGCCAGCAGCCAAGATCTCCGTCCGAATTCACCCCTCCACTTT
>TRBV19|TRBJ1-1|.|.
CASSTGGNTEAFF
TGTGCCAGTAGTACCGGGGGGAACACTGAAGCTTTCTTT
>TRBV18|TRBJ1-2|TRBD1|.
CASSPPGTGYGYTF
TGTGCCAGCTCACCACCCGGGACAGGATATGGCTACACCTTC
>TRBV7-2|TRBJ2-1|.|once
CASSQSVGGLYEQFF
TGTGCCAGCAGCCAATCAGTCGGGGGTCTTTATGAGCAGTTCTTC
>TRBV7-3|TRBJ2-3|TRBD2|.
CASSKSGGAVDTQYF
TGTGCCAGCAGCAAAAGCGGGGGGGCCGTAGATACGCAGTATTTT
>TRBV4-2|TRBJ2-1|TRBD2|.
CASSGGRVYNEQFF
TGTGCCAGCAGTGGCGGGAGGGTCTACAATGAGCAGTTCTTC
>TRBV28|TRBJ2-2|TRBD1|.
CASSPPGQHTGELFF
TGTGCCAGCAGTCCACCGGGACAGCACACCGGGGAGCTGTTTTTT
>TRBV11-1|TRBJ1-2|.|.
CASSFQGRGGYTF
TGTGCCAGCAGCTTCCAGGGGCGAGGTGGCTACACCTTC
>TRBV10-2|TRBJ2-2|.|.
CASVSRGNTGELFF
TGCGCCAGCGTCTCTCGCGGGAACACCGGGGAGCTGTTTTTT
>TRBV5-4|TRBJ2-7|.|.
CASSLVQSYEQYF
TGTGCCAGCAGCTTGGTACAGAGCTACGAGCAGTACTTC
>TRBV7-2|TRBJ2-2|.|.
CASSLGQSGELFF
TGTGCCAGCAGCTTAGGACAATCCGGGGAGCTGTTTTTT
>TRBV7-2|TRBJ2-5|TRBD1|.
CASSKSATGVQETQYF
TGTGCCAGCAGTAAATCAGCCACAGGGGTCCAAGAGACCCAGTACTTC
>TRBV11-2|TRBJ2-7|TRBD1|.
CASSLDEQGGSYEQYF
TGTGCCAGCAGCTTAGATGAACAGGGGGGCTCTTACGAGCAGTACTTC
>TRBV9|TRBJ1-4|.|.
CASSARGATNEKLFF
TGTGCCAGCAGCGCCCGGGGGGCTACTAATGAAAAACTGTTTTTT
>TRBV7-2|TRBJ1-1|.|few
CASSSNQGGSEAFF
TGTGCCAGCAGCTCTAACCAGGGAGGCTCTGAAGCTTTCTTT
>TRBV28|TRBJ1-1|TRBD1|.
CASSGTDTEAFF
TGTGCCAGCAGTGGGACAGACACTGAAGCTTTCTTT
>TRBV27|TRBJ1-6|.|.
CASSKGASSSYNSPLHF
TGTGCCAGCAGCAAAGGGGCCTCAAGCTCCTATAATTCACCCCTCCACTTT
>TRBV28|TRBJ1-6|.|.
CASRDRDTNNSPLHF
TGTGCCAGCAGAGACCGGGACACCAATAATTCACCCCTCCACTTT
>TRBV7-9|TRBJ1-2|.|.
CASSLADYGYTF
TGTGCCAGCAGCTTGGCAGATTATGGCTACACCTTC
>TRBV4-3|TRBJ1-3|.|once
CASSPVSSGNTIYF
TGCGCCAGCAGTCCAGTGTCCTCTGGAAACACCATATATTTT
>TRBV9|TRBJ2-1|TRBD1|.
CASSVRGTGVNEQFF
TGTGCCAGCAGCGTACGCGGGACAGGGGTCAATGAGCAGTTCTTC
>TRBV9|TRBJ2-2|.|.
CASSVRQAPNTGELFF
TGTGCCAGCAGCGTACGGCAGGCCCCGAACACCGGGGAGCTGTTTTTT
>TRBV7-2|TRBJ2-1|TRBD2|.
CASSLVAGAWGNEQFF
TGTGCCAGCAGCTTAGTTGCGGGAGCTTGGGGGAATGAGCAGTTCTTC
>TRBV27|TRBJ2-1|.|.
CASSLSLDSYNEQFF
TGTGCCAGCAGTTTATCACTCGACTCCTACAATGAGCAGTTCTTC
>TRBV6-1|TRBJ2-6|.|.
CASSEARIAGANVLTF
TGTGCCAGCAGTGAAGCAAGGATTGCTGGGGCCAACGTGCTGACTTTC
>TRBV7-8|TRBJ2-6|.|.
CASSLVPIVSSGANVLTF
TGTGCCAGCAGCTTAGTCCCCATAGTTAGCTCTGGGGCCAACGTCCTGACTTTC
>TRBV11-3|TRBJ2-3|TRBD2|.
CASSKGLAGLTDTQYF
TGTGCCAGCAGCAAGGGACTAGCGGGGTTAACAGATACGCAGTATTTT
>TRBV6-2/TRBV6-3|TRBJ2-7|.|.
CASSYLQVTSYEQYF
TGTGCCAGCAGTTACCTCCAGGTTACCTCCTACGAGCAGTACTTC
>TRBV6-5|TRBJ2-7|.|.
CASSYSSGPYEQYF
TGTGCCAGCAGTTACTCTTCAGGGCCCTACGAGCAGTACTTC
>TRBV4-3|TRBJ1-1|.|few
CASSRKWDTNTEAFF
TGCGCCAGCAGCCGAAAATGGGACACGAACACTGAAGCTTTCTTT
>TRBV6-5|TRBJ1-5|.|.
CASSKTGGNQPQHF
TGTGCCAGCAGCAAAACCGGGGGGAATCAGCCCCAGCATTTT
>TRBV7-2|TRBJ2-1|.|.
CASTLGGENEQFF
TGTGCCAGCACCTTAGGGGGGGAAAATGAGCAGTTCTTC
>TRBV14|TRBJ1-1|.|.
CASSPTRGGNTEAFF
TGTGCCAGCAGCCCAACGAGAGGGGGGAACACTGAAGCTTTCTTT
>TRBV6-4|TRBJ2-1|TRBD2|.
CASSELAGVAEQFF
TGTGCCAGCAGTGAACTAGCGGGGGTTGCTGAGCAGTTCTTC
>TRBV11-1|TRBJ2-1|TRBD1|.
CASSYEQGSWANEQFF
TGTGCCAGCAGCTACGAACAGGGGTCCTGGGCCAATGAGCAGTTCTTC
>TRBV10-3|TRBJ1-1|.|.
CAISERRGGGTEAFF
TGTGCCATCAGTGAGAGGAGGGGTGGGGGCACTGAAGCTTTCTTT
>TRBV28|TRBJ2-2|.|few
CASSLEQSTGELFF
TGTGCCAGCAGTTTAGAACAGAGCACCGGGGAGCTGTTTTTT
>TRBV7-9|TRBJ1-2|.|.
CASSTPRAIYGYTF
TGTGCCAGCAGCACCCCCAGGGCCATCTATGGCTACACCTTC
>TRBV7-2|TRBJ1-5|TRBD1|.
CASSQRDRDNQPQHF
TGTGCCAGCAGCCAACGGGACAGGGACAATCAGCCCCAGCATTTT
>TRBV7-3|TRBJ2-1|TRBD2|.
CASSHREGLAGICGDYNEQFF
TGTGCCAGCAGCCACCGGGAGGGACTAGCGGGAATTTGCGGAGACTACAATGAGCAGTTCTTC
>TRBV9|TRBJ1-4|.|.
CASSAPDRGTGEKLFF
TGTGCCAGCAGCGCACCAGATAGGGGAACAGGTGAAAAACTGTTTTTT
>TRBV4-2|TRBJ2-3|TRBD1|.
CASSQAAGGGTDTQYF
TGTGCCAGCAGCCAAGCGGCAGGGGGAGGCACAGATACGCAGTATTTT
>TRBV11-1|TRBJ2-1|.|.
CASSPSGLVYNEQFF
TGTGCCAGCAGTCCTTCGGGACTGGTATACAATGAGCAGTTCTTC
>TRBV6-5|TRBJ1-1|.|.
CASSYVRGPEAFF
TGTGCCAGCAGTTACGTGCGGGGCCCTGAAGCTTTCTTT